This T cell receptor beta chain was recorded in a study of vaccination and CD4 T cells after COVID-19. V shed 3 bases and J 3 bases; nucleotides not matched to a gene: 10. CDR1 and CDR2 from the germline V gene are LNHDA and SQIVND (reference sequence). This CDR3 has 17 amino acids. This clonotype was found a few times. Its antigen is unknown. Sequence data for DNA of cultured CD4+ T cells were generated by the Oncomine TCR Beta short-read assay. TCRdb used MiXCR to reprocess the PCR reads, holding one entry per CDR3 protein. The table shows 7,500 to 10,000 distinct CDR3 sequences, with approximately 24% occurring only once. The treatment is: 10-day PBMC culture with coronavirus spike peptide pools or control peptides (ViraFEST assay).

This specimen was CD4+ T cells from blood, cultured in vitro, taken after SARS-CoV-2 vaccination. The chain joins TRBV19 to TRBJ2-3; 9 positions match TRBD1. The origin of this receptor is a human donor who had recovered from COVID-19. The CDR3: CASSIALTGGSTDTQYF. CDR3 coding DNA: TGTGCCAGTAGTATTGCCCTGACAGGGGGGTCGACAGATACGCAGTATTTT.